The rows below give T cell receptor beta chains drawn from one sample of a study of blood T cell repertoires in COVID-19. The method was immunoSEQ multiplex PCR; TCRdb's version includes in-frame clones alone and lacks a portion of them. The sample includes approximately 430,000 clones, 86% of them seen just once. Sample: peripheral blood. These receptors originate from a woman in her thirties with active or convalescent COVID-19. The CDR3 runs from the conserved cysteine through the conserved F or W. Each record gives: J gene, clone size, V gene, D gene, CDR3 DNA, CDR3 protein. D genes are given only for firm matches. Only some rows state a clone size, as once, few, many or a class for expanded clones.

TRBJ2-7 | - | TRBV18 | TRBD1 | TGTGCCAGCTCAGGAGCCGGGACAGTCCCCTACGAGCAGTACTTC | CASSGAGTVPYEQYF
TRBJ1-1 | - | TRBV6-1 | - | TGTGCCAGCAGTGAACGGTTCGGGGGAAGAACTGAAGCTTTCTTT | CASSERFGGRTEAFF
TRBJ2-7 | - | TRBV6-1 | TRBD1 | TGTGCCAGCAGTGAACCTGGATCCACAGGGGCCGGGGAGCAGTACTTC | CASSEPGSTGAGEQYF
TRBJ2-1 | - | TRBV7-9 | - | TGTGCCAGCAGCTTCCTAGGGCAGGGGCTATACAATGAGCAGTTCTTC | CASSFLGQGLYNEQFF
TRBJ1-2 | - | TRBV29-1 | - | TGCAGCGTTGAAGTTAGCGGACTGTCCTATGGCTACACCTTC | CSVEVSGLSYGYTF
TRBJ2-5 | - | TRBV13 | - | TGTGCCAGCAGCTTGGAGCGGCAAGAGACCCAGTACTTC | CASSLERQETQYF
TRBJ2-5 | - | TRBV4-1 | TRBD2 | TGCGCCAGCAGCCCCCTAGCGGGGGAAGAGACCCAGTACTTC | CASSPLAGEETQYF
TRBJ2-2 | - | TRBV11-3 | TRBD2 | TGTGCCAGCAGCTTTGGGGCGGGAGGGAGGACCGGGGAGCTGTTTTTT | CASSFGAGGRTGELFF
TRBJ2-3 | - | TRBV29-1 | - | TGCAGCGTTGGCAGCGAGTATTTAGATACGCAGTATTTT | CSVGSEYLDTQYF
TRBJ2-5 | - | TRBV2 | - | TGTGCCAGCAGTGAAATAGGGGCAGGGATGGAGACCCAGTACTTC | CASSEIGAGMETQYF
TRBJ1-2 | - | TRBV12-3/TRBV12-4 | TRBD1 | TGTGCCAGCAGGCAGACAGGGGGCGCGACTACCTTC | CASRQTGGATTF
TRBJ1-4 | - | TRBV10-2 | - | TGCGCCAGCTTGAGGAATGAAAAACTGTTTTTT | CASLRNEKLFF
TRBJ2-7 | - | TRBV5-1 | TRBD1 | TGCGCCAGCAGCGGGGACAGAACCTACGAGCAGTACTTC | CASSGDRTYEQYF
TRBJ1-1 | few | TRBV7-6 | - | TGTGCCAGCAGCCGACCCCAGGATTCCCCGACGTACACTGAAGCTTTCTTT | CASSRPQDSPTYTEAFF
TRBJ1-2 | - | TRBV9 | - | TGTGCCAGCAGCCCCCAGGGACTCTATGGCTACACCTTC | CASSPQGLYGYTF
TRBJ2-1 | - | TRBV10-1 | TRBD2 | TGCGCCAGCAGTGACCCTAGCGGGAGCTCCTACAATGAGCAGTTCTTC | CASSDPSGSSYNEQFF
TRBJ1-4 | - | TRBV6-5 | TRBD1 | TGTGCCAGCAGTAGAACAGGGGCGGCTAATGAAAAACTGTTTTTT | CASSRTGAANEKLFF
TRBJ1-2 | - | TRBV28 | TRBD1 | TGTGCCAGCAGTTTCTTGGACAGGGATTCCGGCAATAACTATGGCTACACCTTC | CASSFLDRDSGNNYGYTF
TRBJ2-3 | - | TRBV12-3/TRBV12-4 | - | TGTGCCAGCAGTAACCTCGGGGGTACGCAGTATTTT | CASSNLGGTQYF
TRBJ1-2 | - | TRBV15 | - | TGTGCCACCAGCAGGCCCGGGACTGAGACTAACTATGGCTACACCTTC | CATSRPGTETNYGYTF
TRBJ1-6 | - | TRBV6-1 | - | TGTGCCAGCAGTGACGGGACCTATAATTCACCCCTCCACTTT | CASSDGTYNSPLHF
TRBJ1-1 | - | TRBV6-1 | - | TGTGCCAGCAGTGAAGCGCGGGGGCGAGGGACTGAAGCTTTCTTT | CASSEARGRGTEAFF
TRBJ1-1 | - | TRBV5-1 | TRBD1 | TGCGCCAGCAGCTTGGTGGGACAGGGAGGAGGTGACACTGAAGCTTTCTTT | CASSLVGQGGGDTEAFF
TRBJ1-5 | few | TRBV19 | - | TGTGCCAGTAGTATCAGGGAAGATCAGCCCCAGCATTTT | CASSIREDQPQHF
TRBJ2-2 | once | TRBV11-2 | TRBD2 | TGTGCCAGCAGCTTAGATAGCGGGAGGGCCGGGGAGCTGTTTTTT | CASSLDSGRAGELFF
TRBJ1-1 | - | TRBV19 | TRBD1 | TGTGCCAGTAGTATTTTGTCCGCAGGGGGCAATGCGGCTGAAGCTTTCTTT | CASSILSAGGNAAEAFF
TRBJ1-3 | - | TRBV29-1 | - | TGCAGCGTTACAGAGACTGGAAACACCATATATTTT | CSVTETGNTIYF
TRBJ2-1 | once | TRBV29-1 | - | TGCAGCGTTGCCCGGGACTCTTCGTACAATGAGCAGTTCTTC | CSVARDSSYNEQFF
TRBJ2-7 | - | TRBV3-1/TRBV3-2 | TRBD2 | TGTGCCAGCAGCCAAGGGAGCGGGGGTATCTCCTACGAGCAGTACTTC | CASSQGSGGISYEQYF
TRBJ1-6 | - | TRBV10-1 | TRBD1 | TGCGCCAGCAGTGAGGTGGCAGGGGGGTCACCCCTCCACTTT | CASSEVAGGSPLHF
TRBJ2-5 | once | TRBV3-1/TRBV3-2 | TRBD2 | TGTGCCAGCAGCCTTTCCATAGCGGGAACCGAGACCCAGTACTTC | CASSLSIAGTETQYF
TRBJ2-7 | - | TRBV5-1 | - | TGCGCCAGCAGCTTGGACGATGGGGCACCCTACGAGCAGTACTTC | CASSLDDGAPYEQYF
TRBJ1-2 | - | TRBV19 | - | TGTGCCAGTAGTATTCAGGGGACAAACTATGGCTACACCTTC | CASSIQGTNYGYTF
TRBJ1-2 | - | TRBV11-2 | - | TGTGCCAGCAGCACAGCCCCGCACAGAAGTAACTATGGCTACACCTTC | CASSTAPHRSNYGYTF
TRBJ1-5 | once | TRBV5-1 | - | TGCGCCAGCAGCTGGGGGGGGCAAAACAATCAGCCCCAGCATTTT | CASSWGGQNNQPQHF
TRBJ1-5 | - | TRBV28 | - | TGTGCCAGCAGTAACCCCGCGGAAGATCAGCATCAGCCCCAGCATTTT | CASSNPAEDQHQPQHF
TRBJ1-6 | - | TRBV10-2 | - | TGCGCCAGCAGTGAGAATACAGGGCGGTCACCCCTCCACTTT | CASSENTGRSPLHF
TRBJ2-1 | - | TRBV30 | TRBD2 | TGTGCCTGGAGTGTCCGACTAGCGCCTGGTGAGCAGTTCTTC | CAWSVRLAPGEQFF
TRBJ2-2 | - | TRBV2 | - | TGTGCCAGCAGAAACGGGGTCGCGAACACCGGGGAGCTGTTTTTT | CASRNGVANTGELFF
TRBJ1-1 | once | TRBV27 | - | TGTGCCAGCAGTTTAGCGTGGCAGGGGAACACTGAAGCTTTCTTT | CASSLAWQGNTEAFF
TRBJ2-7 | - | TRBV27 | - | TGTGCCAGCAGTTATCAGGGGACCTACGAGCAGTACTTC | CASSYQGTYEQYF
TRBJ1-2 | - | TRBV7-9 | TRBD1 | TGTGCCAGCAGCGCAAGTGCGACAGGGGGCGAAGGCTACACCTTC | CASSASATGGEGYTF
TRBJ1-4 | - | TRBV9 | - | TGTGCCAGCAGCGTAGAGGGGCTGCATGAAAAACTGTTTTTT | CASSVEGLHEKLFF
TRBJ1-5 | - | TRBV18 | - | TGTGCCAGCTCACTTACAGAATATCAGCCCCAGCATTTT | CASSLTEYQPQHF
TRBJ1-2 | - | TRBV19 | - | TGTGCCAGTAGTATCACAGGGACACGGGGCTACACCTTC | CASSITGTRGYTF
TRBJ1-2 | - | TRBV5-5 | - | TGTGCCAGCAGCCATTTACAGGGAAATCGGTATGGCTACACCTTC | CASSHLQGNRYGYTF
TRBJ2-2 | - | TRBV7-8 | - | TGTGCCAGCAGCTTACCAGGGACCGGGGAGCTGTTTTTT | CASSLPGTGELFF
TRBJ1-2 | - | TRBV19 | - | TGTGCCAGTAGTCCTAGGTCGGGAAGGAATGGCTACACCTTC | CASSPRSGRNGYTF
TRBJ1-5 | - | TRBV5-1 | TRBD1 | TGCGCCAGCAGCGTCGGACAGGGGGCCGGTCAGCCCCAGCATTTT | CASSVGQGAGQPQHF
TRBJ2-1 | - | TRBV13 | TRBD2 | TGTGCCAGCAGCTTACCCCGGACTAGCGGGAGGGGTTACAATGAGCAGTTCTTC | CASSLPRTSGRGYNEQFF
TRBJ2-3 | - | TRBV7-6 | - | TGTGCCAGCAGCTTAACGCTTAGCGGCACAGATACGCAGTATTTT | CASSLTLSGTDTQYF
TRBJ2-1 | - | TRBV3-1/TRBV3-2 | TRBD1 | TGTGCCAGCAGCCTCGGACAGGGGTGGGGGAATGAGCAGTTCTTC | CASSLGQGWGNEQFF
TRBJ2-2 | - | TRBV15 | - | TGTGCCACCAGCAGAGTGGGGGGAATCGGGGAGCTGTTTTTT | CATSRVGGIGELFF
TRBJ2-1 | - | TRBV28 | TRBD2 | TGTGCCAGCAGAGCTAGCGGGGAGAATGAGCAGTTCTTC | CASRASGENEQFF